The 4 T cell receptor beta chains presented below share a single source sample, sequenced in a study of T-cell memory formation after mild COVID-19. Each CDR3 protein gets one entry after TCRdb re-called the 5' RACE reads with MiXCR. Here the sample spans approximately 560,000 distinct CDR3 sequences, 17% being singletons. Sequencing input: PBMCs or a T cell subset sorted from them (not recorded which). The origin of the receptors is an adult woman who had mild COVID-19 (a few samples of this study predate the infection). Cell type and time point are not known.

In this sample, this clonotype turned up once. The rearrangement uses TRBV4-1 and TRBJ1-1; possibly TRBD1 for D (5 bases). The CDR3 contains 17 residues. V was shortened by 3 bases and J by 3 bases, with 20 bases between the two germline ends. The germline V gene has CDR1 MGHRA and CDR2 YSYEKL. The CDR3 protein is CASSHRGKTAEDTEAFF. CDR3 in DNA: TGCGCCAGCAGCCACCGGGGGAAGACGGCAGAGGACACTGAAGCTTTCTTT.

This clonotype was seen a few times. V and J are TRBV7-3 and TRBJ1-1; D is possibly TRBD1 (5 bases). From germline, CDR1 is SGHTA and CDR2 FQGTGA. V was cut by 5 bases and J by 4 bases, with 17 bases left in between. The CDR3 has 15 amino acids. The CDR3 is CASSPTQGVSTEAFF. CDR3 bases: TGTGCCAGCAGCCCAACTCAGGGAGTGAGCACTGAAGCTTTCTTT.

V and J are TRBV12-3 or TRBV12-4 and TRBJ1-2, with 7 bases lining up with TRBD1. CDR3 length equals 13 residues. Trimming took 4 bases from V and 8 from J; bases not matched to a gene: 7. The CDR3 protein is CASSSDRRGGYTF. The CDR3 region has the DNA TGTGCCAGCAGTTCGGACAGGCGGGGGGGCTACACCTTC.

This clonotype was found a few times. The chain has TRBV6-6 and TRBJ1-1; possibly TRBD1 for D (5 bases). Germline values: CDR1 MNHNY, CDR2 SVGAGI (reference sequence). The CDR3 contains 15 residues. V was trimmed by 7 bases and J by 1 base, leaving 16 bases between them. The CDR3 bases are TGTGCCAGCACCGACGCATGGGGCGCGAACACTGAAGCTTTCTTT. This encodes CASTDAWGANTEAFF.